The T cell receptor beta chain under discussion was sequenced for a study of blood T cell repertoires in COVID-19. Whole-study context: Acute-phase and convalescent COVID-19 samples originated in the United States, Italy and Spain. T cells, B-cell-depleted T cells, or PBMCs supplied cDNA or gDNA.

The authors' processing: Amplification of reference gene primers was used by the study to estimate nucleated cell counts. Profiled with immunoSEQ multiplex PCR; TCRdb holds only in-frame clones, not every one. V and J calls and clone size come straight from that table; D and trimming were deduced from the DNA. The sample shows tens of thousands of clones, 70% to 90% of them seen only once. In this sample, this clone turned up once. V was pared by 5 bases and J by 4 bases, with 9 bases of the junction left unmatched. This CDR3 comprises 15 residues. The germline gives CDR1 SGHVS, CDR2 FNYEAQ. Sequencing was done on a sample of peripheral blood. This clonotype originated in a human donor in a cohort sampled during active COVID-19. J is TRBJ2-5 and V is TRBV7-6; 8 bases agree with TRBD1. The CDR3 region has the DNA TGTGCCAGCAGCCCCCTTCGACAGGGGTTAGAGACCCAGTACTTC. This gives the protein CASSPLRQGLETQYF. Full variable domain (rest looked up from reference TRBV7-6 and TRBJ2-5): GAGVSQSPRYKVTKRGQDVALRCDPISGHVSLYWYRQALGQGPEFLTYFNYEAQQDKSGLPNDRFSAERPEGSISTLTIQRTEQRDSAMYRCASSPLRQGLETQYFGPGTRLLVL.